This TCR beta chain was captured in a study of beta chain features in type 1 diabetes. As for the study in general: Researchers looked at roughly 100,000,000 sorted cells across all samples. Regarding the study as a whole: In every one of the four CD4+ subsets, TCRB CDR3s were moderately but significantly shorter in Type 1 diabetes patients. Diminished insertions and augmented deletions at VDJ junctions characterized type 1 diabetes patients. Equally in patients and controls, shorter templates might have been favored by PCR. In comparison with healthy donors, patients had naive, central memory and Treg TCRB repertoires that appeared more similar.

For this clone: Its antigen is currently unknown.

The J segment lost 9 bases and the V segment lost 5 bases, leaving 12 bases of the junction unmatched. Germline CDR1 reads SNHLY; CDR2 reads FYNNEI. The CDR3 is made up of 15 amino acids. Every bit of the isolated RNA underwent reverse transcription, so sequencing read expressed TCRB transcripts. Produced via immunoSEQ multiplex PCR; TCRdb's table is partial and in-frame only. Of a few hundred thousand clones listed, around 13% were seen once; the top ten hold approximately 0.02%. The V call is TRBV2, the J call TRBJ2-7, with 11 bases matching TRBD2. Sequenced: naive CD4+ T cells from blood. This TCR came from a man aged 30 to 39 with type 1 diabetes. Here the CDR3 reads CASSPGTSGPVGQYF. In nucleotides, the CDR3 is TGTGCCAGCAGTCCCGGGACTAGCGGCCCCGTAGGGCAGTACTTC. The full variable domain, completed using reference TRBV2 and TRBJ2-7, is EPEVTQTPSHQVTQMGQEVILRCVPISNHLYFYWYRQILGQKVEFLVSFYNNEISEKSEIFDDQFSVERPDGSNFTLKIRSTKLEDSAMYFCASSPGTSGPVGQYFGPGTRLTVT.